The 8 T cell receptor beta chains reported below all come from one sample, sequenced in a study of CD8 T cells in Susac syndrome. RNA, at about 0.45 to 1 ug, was reverse transcribed with random hexamers. TCRdb reanalysed the immunoSEQ multiplex PCR reads using MiXCR and keeps one entry per CDR3 protein. There are around 180,000 distinct CDR3 sequences in the sample; 85% to 95% occur only once, and roughly 0.11% lies in the top ten. The sequenced sample consisted of CD4+ T cells from PBMCs. These receptor sequences come from a human donor with Susac syndrome.

The chain employs TRBV24-1 and TRBJ2-2, with unresolved D. The CDR3 totals 14 residues. V was pared by 4 bases and J by 2 bases, with 7 bases between. Germline CDR1 KGHDR, CDR2 SFDVKD. The CDR3 DNA reads as TGTGCCACCAGTGACCACAGTAACACCGGGGAGCTGTTTTTT. Its protein product is CATSDHSNTGELFF.

This CDR3 reads CASSALDEQFF. The DNA of the CDR3 is TGTGCCAGCTCAGCTCTGGATGAGCAGTTCTTC. J is TRBJ2-1 and V is TRBV18; D remains unclear. Looked up from germline, CDR1 is KGHSH and CDR2 is LQKENI. The CDR3 consists of 11 residues. V was clipped by 5 bases and J by 8 bases, with 7 bases between them.

V is TRBV4-3 and J is TRBJ2-5, with D possibly matching TRBD1 (6 bases). Germline CDR1 and CDR2: LGHNA and YSLEER. With 2 bases removed from V and 1 base from J, the gap between germline ends came to 23 bases. This CDR3 contains 19 residues. The CDR3 protein is CASSQFPPGPLTGQETQYF. Written as DNA, the CDR3 is TGCGCCAGCAGCCAATTCCCCCCGGGACCCCTGACAGGCCAAGAGACCCAGTACTTC.

The chain employs TRBV30 and TRBJ2-2; D may be TRBD1 or TRBD2 (5 bases each). V was cut by 1 base and J by 4 bases, with 28 bases left in between. The CDR3 has 20 amino acids. Germline CDR1 reads GTSNPN; CDR2 reads SVGIG (reference sequence). CDR3 bases: TGTGCCTGGAGTGGGATGGACGACAGACGGTGGAGGAGGATCACCGGGGAGCTGTTTTTT. Translating it yields CAWSGMDDRRWRRITGELFF.

The rearrangement joins TRBV29-1 to TRBJ1-1; 8 nucleotides match TRBD1. V lost 1 base to trimming and J lost 0 bases; unmatched junction nucleotides: 1. The germline CDR1 and CDR2 sequences are SQVTM and ANQGSEA. The CDR3 is 14 residues long. CDR3 sequence (DNA): TGCAGCGTTGAAGTCAGGGGGCTGAACACTGAAGCTTTCTTT. Amino acids: CSVEVRGLNTEAFF.

The chain uses TRBV6-2 or TRBV6-3 and TRBJ2-7, with D perhaps TRBD1 (7 bases). The V and J ends lost 2 bases and 6 bases respectively, with 20 bases between them. Looked up from germline, CDR1 is MNHEY and CDR2 is SVGEGT. The CDR3 contains 16 residues. CDR3 residues: CASSYSRDSLGGEQYF. The CDR3 DNA follows: TGTGCCAGCAGTTACAGCCGGGACAGCCTGGGGGGCGAGCAGTACTTC.

J is TRBJ2-7 and V is TRBV20-1, with 7 bases identical to TRBD1. The CDR3 runs to 13 residues. The trim removed 3 bases at V and 2 bases at J, leaving 4 bases unmatched. The germline gives CDR1 DFQATT, CDR2 SNEGSKA (reference sequence). Here the CDR3 reads CSASRDRTYEQYF. The CDR3 DNA is TGCAGTGCTAGCCGGGACAGAACCTACGAGCAGTACTTC.

The CDR3 region has the DNA TGCAGTGCCGGGACAGCGTTCTTGGAGACCCAGTACTTC. It is translated as CSAGTAFLETQYF. J is TRBJ2-5 and V is TRBV20-1, with 7 positions matching TRBD1. This CDR3 is built from 13 residues. The germline gives CDR1 DFQATT, CDR2 SNEGSKA (reference sequence). Losses at the gene ends were 6 bases for V and 5 bases for J; bases not matched to a gene: 9.